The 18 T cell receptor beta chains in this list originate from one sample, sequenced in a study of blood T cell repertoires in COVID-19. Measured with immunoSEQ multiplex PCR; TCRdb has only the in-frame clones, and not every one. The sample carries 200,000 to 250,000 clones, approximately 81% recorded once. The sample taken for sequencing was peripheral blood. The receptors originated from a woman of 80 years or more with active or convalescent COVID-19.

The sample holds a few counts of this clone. CDR3 DNA: TGCGCCAGCGCCCGGGGCGGGGAGCTGTTTTTT. Its protein product is CASARGGELFF. The chain uses TRBV5-1 and TRBJ2-2, with a possible D match to TRBD2 (5 bases). CDR1 SGHRS and CDR2 YFSETQ come from the germline V gene. Trimming removed 7 bases from V and 7 bases from J, with 8 bases in between. The CDR3 has 11 amino acids.

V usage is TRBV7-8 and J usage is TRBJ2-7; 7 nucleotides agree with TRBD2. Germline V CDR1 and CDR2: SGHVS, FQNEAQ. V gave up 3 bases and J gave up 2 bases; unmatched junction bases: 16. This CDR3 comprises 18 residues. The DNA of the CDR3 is TGTGCCAGCAGCTTTCCCCCCAACCCGGGGGGACCTACCTACGAGCAGTACTTC. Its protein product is CASSFPPNPGGPTYEQYF. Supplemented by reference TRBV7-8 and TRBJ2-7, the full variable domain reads GAGVSQSPRYKVAKRGQDVALRCDPISGHVSLFWYQQALGQGPEFLTYFQNEAQLDKSGLPSDRFFAERPEGSVSTLKIQRTQQEDSAVYLCASSFPPNPGGPTYEQYFGPGTRLTVT.

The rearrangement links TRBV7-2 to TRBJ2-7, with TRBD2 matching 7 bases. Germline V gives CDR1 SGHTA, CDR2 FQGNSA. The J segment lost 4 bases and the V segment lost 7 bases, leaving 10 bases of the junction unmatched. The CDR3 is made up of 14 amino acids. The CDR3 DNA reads TGTGCCAGCAACTCATGGACTAGTCGGTACGAGCAGTACTTC. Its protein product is CASNSWTSRYEQYF.

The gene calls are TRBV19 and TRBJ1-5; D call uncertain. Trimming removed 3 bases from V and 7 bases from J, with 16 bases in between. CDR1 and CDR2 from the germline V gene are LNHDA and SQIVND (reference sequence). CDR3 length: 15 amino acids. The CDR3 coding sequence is TGTGCCAGTAGTATTATTGAGGGAGTAGGCCAGCCCCAGCATTTT. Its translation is CASSIIEGVGQPQHF.

Here the CDR3 reads CASSFTGVAADNEQFF. Here the CDR3 DNA reads TGTGCCAGCAGCTTTACCGGGGTAGCAGCTGACAATGAGCAGTTCTTC. This chain joins TRBV7-9 and TRBJ2-1, with a tentative D call TRBD2 (5 bases). Germline CDR1 SEHNR, CDR2 FQNEAQ (reference sequence). The CDR3 is 16 amino acids. Between the trimmed V and J ends, which lost 3 bases and 5 bases, there was a span of 17 bases.

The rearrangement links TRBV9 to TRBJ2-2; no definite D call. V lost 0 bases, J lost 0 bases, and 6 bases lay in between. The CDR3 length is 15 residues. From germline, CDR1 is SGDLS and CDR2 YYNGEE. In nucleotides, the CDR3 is TGTGCCAGCAGCGTAGGGCTAGCGAACACCGGGGAGCTGTTTTTT. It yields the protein CASSVGLANTGELFF.

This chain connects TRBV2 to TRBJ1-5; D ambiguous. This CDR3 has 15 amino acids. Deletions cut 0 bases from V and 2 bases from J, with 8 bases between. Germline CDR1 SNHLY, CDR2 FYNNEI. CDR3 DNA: TGTGCCAGCAGTGAAGCGCTCGCGGGCAATCAGCCCCAGCATTTT. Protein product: CASSEALAGNQPQHF.

CDR3 coding DNA: TGTGCCAGCAGCTTAGTTGGGGCGGGAAAGCGGGGTGAGCAGTTCTTC. Translation gives CASSLVGAGKRGEQFF. The V gene is TRBV11-1, the J gene TRBJ2-1; 7 bases align to TRBD2. The CDR3 runs 16 residues. With 1 base clipped from V and 9 bases from J, the junction kept 12 bases outside the gene matches. Germline CDR1 and CDR2: SGHAT and FQDESV (reference sequence).

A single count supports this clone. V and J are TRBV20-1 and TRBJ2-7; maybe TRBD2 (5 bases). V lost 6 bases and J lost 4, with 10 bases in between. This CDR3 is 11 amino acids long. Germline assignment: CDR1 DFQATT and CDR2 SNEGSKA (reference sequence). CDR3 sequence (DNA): TGCAGTGCCCTTAGCGATTACGAGCAGTACTTC. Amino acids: CSALSDYEQYF.

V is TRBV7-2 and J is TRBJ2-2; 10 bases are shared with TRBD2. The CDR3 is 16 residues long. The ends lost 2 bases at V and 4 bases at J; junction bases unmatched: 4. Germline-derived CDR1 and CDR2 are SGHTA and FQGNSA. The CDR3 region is CASSLTSGVGTGELFF. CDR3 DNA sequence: TGTGCCAGCAGCTTAACTAGCGGGGTTGGCACCGGGGAGCTGTTTTTT.

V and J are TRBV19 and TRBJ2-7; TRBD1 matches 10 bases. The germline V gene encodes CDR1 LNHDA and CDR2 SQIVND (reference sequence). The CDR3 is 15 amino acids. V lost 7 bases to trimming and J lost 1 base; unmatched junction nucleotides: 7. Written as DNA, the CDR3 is TGTGCCAGTACCAGACAGGGGGCAGGATCCTACGAGCAGTACTTC. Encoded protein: CASTRQGAGSYEQYF.

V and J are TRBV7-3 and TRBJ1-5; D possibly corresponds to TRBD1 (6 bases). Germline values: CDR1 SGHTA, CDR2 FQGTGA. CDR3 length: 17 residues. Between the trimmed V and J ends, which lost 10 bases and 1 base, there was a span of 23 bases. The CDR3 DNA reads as TGTGCCACCTCAGGGGATCGAGACTTGGCGAGCAATCAGCCCCAGCATTTT. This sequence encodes CATSGDRDLASNQPQHF.

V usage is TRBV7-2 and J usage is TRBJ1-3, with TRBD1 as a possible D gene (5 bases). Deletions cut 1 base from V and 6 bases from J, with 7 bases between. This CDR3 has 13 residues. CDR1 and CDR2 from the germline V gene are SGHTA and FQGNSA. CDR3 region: CASSLVQENTIYF. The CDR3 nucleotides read TGTGCCAGCAGCTTAGTACAGGAAAACACCATATATTTT.

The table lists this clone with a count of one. The DNA of the CDR3 is TGCGCCAGCAGCTTCTCCGGGACAGGGGAAGCAGATACGCAGTATTTT. Translation: CASSFSGTGEADTQYF. V is TRBV5-1 and J is TRBJ2-3; TRBD1 aligns across 10 bases. Germline V gene lookup returns CDR1 SGHRS and CDR2 YFSETQ. The J segment lost 4 bases and the V segment lost 2 bases, leaving 7 bases of the junction unmatched. The CDR3 is made up of 16 amino acids.

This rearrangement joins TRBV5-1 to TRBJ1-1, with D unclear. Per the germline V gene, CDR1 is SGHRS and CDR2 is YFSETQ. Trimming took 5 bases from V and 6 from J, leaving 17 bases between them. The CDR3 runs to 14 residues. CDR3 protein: CASRPEPQLAEAFF. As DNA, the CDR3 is TGCGCCAGCAGACCGGAGCCCCAGTTGGCTGAAGCTTTCTTT.

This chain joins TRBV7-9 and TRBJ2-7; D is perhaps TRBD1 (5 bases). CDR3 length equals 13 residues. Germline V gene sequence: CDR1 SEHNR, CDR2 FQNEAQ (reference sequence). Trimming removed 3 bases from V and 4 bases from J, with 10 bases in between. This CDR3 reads CASSFSSGYEQYF. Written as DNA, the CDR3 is TGTGCCAGCAGCTTTTCTTCAGGGTACGAGCAGTACTTC.

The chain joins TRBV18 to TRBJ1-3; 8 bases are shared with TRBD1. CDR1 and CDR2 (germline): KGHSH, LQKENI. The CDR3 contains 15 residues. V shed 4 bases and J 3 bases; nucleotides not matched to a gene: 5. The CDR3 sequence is CASSQTGDGGNTIYF. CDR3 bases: TGTGCCAGCTCACAGACAGGGGACGGTGGAAACACCATATATTTT.

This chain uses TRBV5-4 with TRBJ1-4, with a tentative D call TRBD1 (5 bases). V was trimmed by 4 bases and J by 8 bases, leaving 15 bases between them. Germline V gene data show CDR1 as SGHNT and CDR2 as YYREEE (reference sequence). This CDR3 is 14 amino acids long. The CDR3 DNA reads TGTGCCAGCAGCCCGGGACGGAGGGGAGAAAAACTGTTTTTT. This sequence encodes CASSPGRRGEKLFF.